This TCR beta chain is drawn from a study of shared clonotypes between healthy human individuals. Study background: There were three CD4 naive, three CD4 memory, two CD8 naive and one CD8 memory plates per donor.

V lost 4 bases, J lost 0 bases, and 6 bases stayed unmatched. This CDR3 contains 17 residues. CDR1 is SGHRS and CDR2 is YFSETQ in the germline V gene. Splitting of CD4+ cells produced CD45RA+ naive and CD45RA-negative memory subsets. Original methodology: ImmunoSEQ yielded junction-only sequences lacking quality scores, so filtering differed. Some clones are missing from TCRdb's copy, which holds only in-frame ones; the method was immunoSEQ multiplex PCR. V and J calls and clone size are copied from that table; D and trimming were computed from the DNA. The table lists around 700,000 clones, 55% to 75% of them singletons.

Specimen: memory CD4+ T cells sorted from blood. Specified subset: CD45RA-negative fraction. The sequence derives from a woman between 25 and 40 years old in good health. J is TRBJ1-4 and V is TRBV5-1; 10 bases fit TRBD1. The CDR3 bases are TGCGCCAGCAGCGAGGGACAGGGGCCGGCAACTAATGAAAAACTGTTTTTT. Amino acids: CASSEGQGPATNEKLFF.